Included here is one T cell receptor (beta chain) sequence, with context. The RNA input was roughly 0.45 to 1 ug, and it was reverse transcribed with random hexamers. Amplification of TCR beta CDR3 across 54 Vbeta and 13 Jbeta was performed with immunoSEQ multiplex PCR. Using its own MiXCR run on the immunoSEQ multiplex PCR reads, TCRdb lists one record per CDR3 protein. This sample has about 210,000 distinct CDR3 sequences; about 94% occur once, and the top ten carry roughly 0.14%. The sample is drawn from a study of CD8 T cells in Susac syndrome. Study as a whole: Susac syndrome patients were untreated, on corticosteroids with some adding intravenous immunoglobulin, or on intravenous immunoglobulin only.

The sequenced target, TCR beta, came from blood CD8+ and CD4+ T cells. Both CD4+ and CD8+ T cells were negatively isolated, and TEMRA cells underwent FACS enrichment. With 4 bases removed from V and 5 bases from J, the gap between germline ends came to 10 bases. Germline V lookup: CDR1 SGHRS, CDR2 YFSETQ. CDR3 length: 13 residues. The chain has TRBV5-1 and TRBJ2-1, with a tentative D call TRBD2 (6 bases). This receptor was identified in a human donor with Susac syndrome. The specimen was CD4+ T cells from PBMCs. The CDR3 DNA follows: TGCGCCAGCAGCGCGGGATCGAACAATGAGCAGTTCTTC. Amino acid sequence: CASSAGSNNEQFF.